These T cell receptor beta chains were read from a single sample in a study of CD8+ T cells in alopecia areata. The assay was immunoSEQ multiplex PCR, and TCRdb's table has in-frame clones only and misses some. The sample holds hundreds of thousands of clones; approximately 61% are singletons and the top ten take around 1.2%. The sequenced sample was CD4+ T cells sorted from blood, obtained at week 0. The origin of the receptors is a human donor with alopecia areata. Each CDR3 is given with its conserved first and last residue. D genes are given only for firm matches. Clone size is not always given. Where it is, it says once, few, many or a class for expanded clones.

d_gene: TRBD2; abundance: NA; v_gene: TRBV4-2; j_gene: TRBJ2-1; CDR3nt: TGTGCCAGCAGCCCTGCCGGGACTAGCAGCCTCAATGAGCAGTTCTTC; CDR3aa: CASSPAGTSSLNEQFF
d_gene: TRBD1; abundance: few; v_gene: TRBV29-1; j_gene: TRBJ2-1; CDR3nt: TGCAGCGGAGACAGGGCCTACAATGAGCAGTTCTTC; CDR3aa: CSGDRAYNEQFF
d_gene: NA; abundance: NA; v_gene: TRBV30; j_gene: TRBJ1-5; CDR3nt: TGTGCCTGGAGTGTTGGACGGAATCAGCCCCAGCATTTT; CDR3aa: CAWSVGRNQPQHF
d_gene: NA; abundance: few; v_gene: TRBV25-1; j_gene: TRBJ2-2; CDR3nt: TGTGCCAGCAGTGTGTATCGGGATTCCGGGGAGCTGTTTTTT; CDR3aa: CASSVYRDSGELFF
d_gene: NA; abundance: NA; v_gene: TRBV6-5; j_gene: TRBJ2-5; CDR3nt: TGTGCCAGCAGTACGCCGGGGCTGCTGGAGACCCAGTACTTC; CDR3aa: CASSTPGLLETQYF
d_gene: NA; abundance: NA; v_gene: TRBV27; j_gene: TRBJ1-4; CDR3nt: TGTGCCAAGCCGCCGGGACAAAATAATGAAAAACTGTTTTTT; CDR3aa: CAKPPGQNNEKLFF
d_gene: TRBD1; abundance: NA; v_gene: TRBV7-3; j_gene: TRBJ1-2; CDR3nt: TGTGCCAGCAGCCTCTGGACAGGGACTAACTATGGCTACACCTTC; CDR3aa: CASSLWTGTNYGYTF
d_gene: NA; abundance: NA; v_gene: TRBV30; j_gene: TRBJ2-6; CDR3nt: TGTGCCTGGAGTCGTGACATCTCTGGGGCCAACGTCCTGACTTTC; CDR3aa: CAWSRDISGANVLTF
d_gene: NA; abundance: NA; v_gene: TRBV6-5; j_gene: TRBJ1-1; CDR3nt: TGTGCCAGCAGTTCGAGAGTGGGCACTGAAGCTTTCTTT; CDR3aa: CASSSRVGTEAFF
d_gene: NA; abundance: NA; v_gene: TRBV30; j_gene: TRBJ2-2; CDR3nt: TGTGCCTGGAGTAGTGTGAACACCGGGGAGCTGTTTTTT; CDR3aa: CAWSSVNTGELFF
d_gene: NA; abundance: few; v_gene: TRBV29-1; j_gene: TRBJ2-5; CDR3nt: TGCAGCGTTGTGGTTGGGGAGACCCAGTACTTC; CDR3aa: CSVVVGETQYF
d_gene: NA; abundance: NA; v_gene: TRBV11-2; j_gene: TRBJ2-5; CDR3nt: TGTGCCAGCAGCCTCGGTAGGCTTTTTCAAGAGACCCAGTACTTC; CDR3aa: CASSLGRLFQETQYF
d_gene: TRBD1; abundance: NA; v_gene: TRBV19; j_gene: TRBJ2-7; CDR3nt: TGTGCCAGTACCAGGACAGGGGGATCCTACGAGCAGTACTTC; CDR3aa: CASTRTGGSYEQYF
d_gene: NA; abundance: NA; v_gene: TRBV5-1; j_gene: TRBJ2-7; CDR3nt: TGCGCCAGCAGCTTGGAGGGCAGCGGTGAGAACGAGCAGTACTTC; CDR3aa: CASSLEGSGENEQYF
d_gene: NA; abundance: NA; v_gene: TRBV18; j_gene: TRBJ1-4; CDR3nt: TGTGCCAGCGCTAGGACAGCGACTAATGAAAAACTGTTTTTT; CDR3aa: CASARTATNEKLFF
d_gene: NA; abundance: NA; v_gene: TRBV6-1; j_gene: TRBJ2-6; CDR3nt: TGTGCCAGCTCCCTTTCTGGGGCCAACGTCCTGACTTTC; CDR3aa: CASSLSGANVLTF
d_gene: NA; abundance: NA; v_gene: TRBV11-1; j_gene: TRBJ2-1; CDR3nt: TGTGCCAGCAGCCCCCGGAACTGGAGATACAATGAGCAGTTCTTC; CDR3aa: CASSPRNWRYNEQFF
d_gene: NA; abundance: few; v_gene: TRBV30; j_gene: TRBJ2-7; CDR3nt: TGTGCCTGGAGTCTTGGACAGTCTCCCTACGAGCAGTACTTC; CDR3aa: CAWSLGQSPYEQYF
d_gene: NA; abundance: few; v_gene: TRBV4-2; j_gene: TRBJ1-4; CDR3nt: TGTGCCAGCAGCCAGTTGACCGATGTGAGAGAAAAACTGTTTTTT; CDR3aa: CASSQLTDVREKLFF
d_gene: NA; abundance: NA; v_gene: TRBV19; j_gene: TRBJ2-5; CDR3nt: TGTGCCAGTAGTGCTCACTCGTCCCAAGAGACCCAGTACTTC; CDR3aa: CASSAHSSQETQYF
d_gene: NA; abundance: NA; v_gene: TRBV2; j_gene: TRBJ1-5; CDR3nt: TGTGCCAGCAGAGACCGTTTGCAGCCCCAGCATTTT; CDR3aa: CASRDRLQPQHF
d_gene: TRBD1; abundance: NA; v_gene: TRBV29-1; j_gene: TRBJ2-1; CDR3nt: TGCAGCGTTGAGTACAGGGGAATTTATAATGAGCAGTTCTTC; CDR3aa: CSVEYRGIYNEQFF
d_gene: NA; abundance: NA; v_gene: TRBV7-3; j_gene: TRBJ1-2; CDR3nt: TGTGCCAGCTCCCCAGATGGACAGATCTATGGCTACACCTTC; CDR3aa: CASSPDGQIYGYTF
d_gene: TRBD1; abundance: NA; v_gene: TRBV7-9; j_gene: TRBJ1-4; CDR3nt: TGTGCCAGCAGCCCGCCACAGGGGTGGGATGAAAAACTGTTTTTT; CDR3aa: CASSPPQGWDEKLFF
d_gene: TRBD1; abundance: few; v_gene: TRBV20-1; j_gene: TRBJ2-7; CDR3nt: TGCAGTGGCGCGACAGGGGACGAGCAGTACTTC; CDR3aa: CSGATGDEQYF
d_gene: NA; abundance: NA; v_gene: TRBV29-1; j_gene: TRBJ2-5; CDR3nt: TGCAGCGTGAGGGAACCCCAAGAGACCCAGTACTTC; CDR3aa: CSVREPQETQYF
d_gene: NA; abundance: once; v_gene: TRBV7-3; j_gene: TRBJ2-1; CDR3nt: TGTGCCAGCAGCTTGCTAGGCGCAGGGGTGTACAATGAGCAGTTCTTC; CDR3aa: CASSLLGAGVYNEQFF
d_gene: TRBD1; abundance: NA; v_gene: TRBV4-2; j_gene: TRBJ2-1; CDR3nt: TGTGCCAGCAGACAGGGACAGGGTCCTTCCAATGAGCAGTTCTTC; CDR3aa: CASRQGQGPSNEQFF
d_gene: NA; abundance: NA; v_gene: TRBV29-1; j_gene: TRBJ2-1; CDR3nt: TGCAGCGCTTACGGAGGGGCGTTTAGCTATGAGCAGTTCTTC; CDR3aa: CSAYGGAFSYEQFF
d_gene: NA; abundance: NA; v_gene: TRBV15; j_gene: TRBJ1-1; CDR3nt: TGTGCCACCCAAACAAGGCAGGAACCGAACACTGAAGCTTTCTTT; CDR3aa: CATQTRQEPNTEAFF
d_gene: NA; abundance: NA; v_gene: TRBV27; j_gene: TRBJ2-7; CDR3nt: TGTGCCAGCAGTCCTATAACAGGGTATTACGAGCAGTACTTC; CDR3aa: CASSPITGYYEQYF
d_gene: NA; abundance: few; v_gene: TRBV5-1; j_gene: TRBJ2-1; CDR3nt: TGCGCCAGCAGCTTGGGCGCCTACAATGAGCAGTTCTTC; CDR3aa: CASSLGAYNEQFF
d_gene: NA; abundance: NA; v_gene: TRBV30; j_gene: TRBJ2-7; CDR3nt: TGTGCCTGGAGTGTAGGAGCGCCGTACGAGCAGTACTTC; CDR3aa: CAWSVGAPYEQYF
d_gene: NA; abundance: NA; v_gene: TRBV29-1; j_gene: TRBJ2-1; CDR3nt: TGCAGCGTTGAAGGCGAGACGAGCTCCTACAATGAGCAGTTCTTC; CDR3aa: CSVEGETSSYNEQFF
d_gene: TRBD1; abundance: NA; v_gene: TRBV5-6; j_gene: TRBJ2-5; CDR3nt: TGTGCCAGCAGCTCGACAGGGGTAGGCGAGACCCAGTACTTC; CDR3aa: CASSSTGVGETQYF
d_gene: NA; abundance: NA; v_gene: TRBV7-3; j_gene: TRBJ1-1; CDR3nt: TGTGCCAGCAGCAAGAACACTGAAGCTTTCTTT; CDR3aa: CASSKNTEAFF
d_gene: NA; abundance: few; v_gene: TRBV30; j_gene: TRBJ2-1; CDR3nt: TGTGCCTGGAGGAGAAATGAGCAGTTCTTC; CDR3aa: CAWRRNEQFF
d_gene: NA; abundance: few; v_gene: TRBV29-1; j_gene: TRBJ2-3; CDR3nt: TGCAGCGTTGTCGGGACACTGACTAGCACAGATACGCAGTATTTT; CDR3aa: CSVVGTLTSTDTQYF
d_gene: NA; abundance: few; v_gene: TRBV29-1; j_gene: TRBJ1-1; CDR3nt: TGCAGCGTTTTTGCTGACTACACTGAAGCTTTCTTT; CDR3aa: CSVFADYTEAFF
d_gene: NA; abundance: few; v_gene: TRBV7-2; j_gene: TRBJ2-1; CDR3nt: TGTGCCAGCAGTTATATGGTGACTGAGCAGTTCTTC; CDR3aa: CASSYMVTEQFF
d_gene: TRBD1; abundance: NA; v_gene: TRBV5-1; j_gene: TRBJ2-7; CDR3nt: TGCGCCAGCAGCTTGTGGAGTGCGGGACAGGGGAGAACCTACGAGCAGTACTTC; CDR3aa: CASSLWSAGQGRTYEQYF
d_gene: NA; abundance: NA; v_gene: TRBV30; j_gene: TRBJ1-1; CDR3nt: TGTGCCTGGACTCAGTTAGAAGCTTTCTTT; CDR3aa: CAWTQLEAFF
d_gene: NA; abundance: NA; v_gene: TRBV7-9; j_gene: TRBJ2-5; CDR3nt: TGTGCCAGCAGCTTAGACCTCTCCCAAGAGACCCAGTACTTC; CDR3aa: CASSLDLSQETQYF
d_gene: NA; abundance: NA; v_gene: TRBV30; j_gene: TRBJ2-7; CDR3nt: TGTGCCTGGACGCAGGGACGGGGTTACGAGCAGTACTTC; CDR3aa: CAWTQGRGYEQYF
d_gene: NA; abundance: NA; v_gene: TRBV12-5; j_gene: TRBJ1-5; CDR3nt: TGTGCTAGTGGTTCCCTGGGATACAATCAGCCCCAGCATTTT; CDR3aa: CASGSLGYNQPQHF
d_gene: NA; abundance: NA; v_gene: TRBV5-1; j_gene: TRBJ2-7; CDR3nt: TGCGCCAGCAGCCCCCGGGGCAGTTACTACGAGCAGTACTTC; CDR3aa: CASSPRGSYYEQYF
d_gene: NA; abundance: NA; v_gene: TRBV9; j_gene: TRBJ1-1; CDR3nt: TGTGCCAGCAGCCCAATTAGTTGGATCACTGAAGCTTTCTTT; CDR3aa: CASSPISWITEAFF
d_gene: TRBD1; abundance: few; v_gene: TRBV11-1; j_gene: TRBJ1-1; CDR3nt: TGTGCCAGCAGCTTAGAGGCAGGGGGCACTGAAGCTTTCTTT; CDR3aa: CASSLEAGGTEAFF
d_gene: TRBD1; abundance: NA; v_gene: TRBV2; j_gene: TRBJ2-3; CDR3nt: TGTGCCAGCAGTGACCAGGGGGGCACAGATACGCAGTATTTT; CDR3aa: CASSDQGGTDTQYF
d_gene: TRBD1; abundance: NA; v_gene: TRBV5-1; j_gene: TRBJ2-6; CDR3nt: TGCGCCAGCAGCCACCAACAGGGGTATGGGGCCAACGTCCTGACTTTC; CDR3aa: CASSHQQGYGANVLTF
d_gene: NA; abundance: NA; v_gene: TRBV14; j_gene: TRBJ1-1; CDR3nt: TGTGCCAGCAGCCAGTGGTATGATTTTGGAGCTTTCTTT; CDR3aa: CASSQWYDFGAFF
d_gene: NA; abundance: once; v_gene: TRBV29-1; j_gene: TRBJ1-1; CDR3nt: TGCAGCGTTGAACGGGGGTCTGAAGCTTTCTTT; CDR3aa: CSVERGSEAFF
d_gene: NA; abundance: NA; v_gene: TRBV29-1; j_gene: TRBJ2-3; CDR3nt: TGCAGCGTTGAGGCGGGGCGATCAGATACGCAGTATTTT; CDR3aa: CSVEAGRSDTQYF
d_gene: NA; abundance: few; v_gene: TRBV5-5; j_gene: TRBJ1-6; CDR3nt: TGTGCCAGCAGCTTGGCCTCCCGATCCTATAATTCACCCCTCCACTTT; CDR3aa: CASSLASRSYNSPLHF
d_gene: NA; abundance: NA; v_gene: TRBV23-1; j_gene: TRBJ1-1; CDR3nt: TGCGCCAGCAGTCGCCCCGGACAGATGAACACTGAAGCTTTCTTT; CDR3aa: CASSRPGQMNTEAFF